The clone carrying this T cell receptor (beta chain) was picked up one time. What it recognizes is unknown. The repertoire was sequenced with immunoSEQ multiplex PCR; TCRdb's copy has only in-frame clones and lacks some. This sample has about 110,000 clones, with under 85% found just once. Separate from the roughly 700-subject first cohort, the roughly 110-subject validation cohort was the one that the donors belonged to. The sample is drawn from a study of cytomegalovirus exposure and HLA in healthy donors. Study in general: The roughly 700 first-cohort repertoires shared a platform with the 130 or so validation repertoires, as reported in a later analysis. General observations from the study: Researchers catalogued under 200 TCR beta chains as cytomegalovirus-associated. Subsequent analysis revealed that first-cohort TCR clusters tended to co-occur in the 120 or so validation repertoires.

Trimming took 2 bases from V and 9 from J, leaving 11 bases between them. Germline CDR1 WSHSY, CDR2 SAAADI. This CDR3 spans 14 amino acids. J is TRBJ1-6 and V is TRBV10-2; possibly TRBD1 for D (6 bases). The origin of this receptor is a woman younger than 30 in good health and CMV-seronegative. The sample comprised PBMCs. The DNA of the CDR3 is TGCGCCAGCAGTGAGCATGGGGGCGGTTCACCCCTCCACTTT. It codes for CASSEHGGGSPLHF.